This TCR beta chain derives from a study of blood T cell repertoires in COVID-19. Study information: Samples came from the United States, Italy and Spain, spanning acute and convalescent COVID-19. Sample material is recorded as cDNA or gDNA derived from T cells, B-cell-depleted T cells, or PBMCs.

Original methodology: Scientists estimated how many nucleated cells there were by amplifying reference gene primers. TCRdb's copy holds only in-frame clones and misses some; the assay was immunoSEQ multiplex PCR. The V and J calls and clone size are taken from that table; D and trimming were inferred from the DNA. The top ten clones hold just under 25% of a sample with 85,000 to 100,000 clones, 70% to 85% of them seen once. Trimming took 5 bases from V and 4 from J; bases not matched to a gene: 10. Germline V lookup: CDR1 MDHEN, CDR2 SYDVKM. The CDR3 is 16 residues long. The sequence came from an older woman in a cohort sampled during active or convalescent COVID-19. The sequencing input was peripheral blood. The V call is TRBV28, the J call TRBJ1-3, with TRBD1 matching 8 bases. CDR3 DNA sequence: TGTGCCAGCAGTCCTGCAGACAGGGGCTTCGGAAACACCATATATTTT. It yields the protein CASSPADRGFGNTIYF.